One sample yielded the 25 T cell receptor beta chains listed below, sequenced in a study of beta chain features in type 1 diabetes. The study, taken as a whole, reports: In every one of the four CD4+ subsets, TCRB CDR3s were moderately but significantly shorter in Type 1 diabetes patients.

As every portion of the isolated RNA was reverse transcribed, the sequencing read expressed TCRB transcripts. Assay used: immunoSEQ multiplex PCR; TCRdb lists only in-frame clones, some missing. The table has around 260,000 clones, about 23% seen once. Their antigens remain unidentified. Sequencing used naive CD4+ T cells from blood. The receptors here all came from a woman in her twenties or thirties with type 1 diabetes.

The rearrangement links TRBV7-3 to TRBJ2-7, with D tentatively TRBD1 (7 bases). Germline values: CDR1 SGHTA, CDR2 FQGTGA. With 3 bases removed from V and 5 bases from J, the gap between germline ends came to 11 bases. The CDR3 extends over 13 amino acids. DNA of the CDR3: TGTGCCAGCAGCTTCGACAGGGAGGACGAGCAGTACTTC. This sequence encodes CASSFDREDEQYF.

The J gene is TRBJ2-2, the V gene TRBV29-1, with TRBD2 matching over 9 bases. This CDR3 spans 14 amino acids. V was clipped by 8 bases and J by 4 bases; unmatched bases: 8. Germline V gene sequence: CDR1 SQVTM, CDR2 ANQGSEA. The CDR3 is CSTLAGTGTGELFF. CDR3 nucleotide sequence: TGCAGCACCCTAGCGGGAACTGGCACCGGGGAGCTGTTTTTT.

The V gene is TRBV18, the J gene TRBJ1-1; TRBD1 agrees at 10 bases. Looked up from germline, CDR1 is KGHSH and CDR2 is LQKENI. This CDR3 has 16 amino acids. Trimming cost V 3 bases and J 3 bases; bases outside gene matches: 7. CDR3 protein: CASSPIEGTGDTEAFF. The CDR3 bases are TGTGCCAGCTCACCCATAGAGGGGACAGGGGACACTGAAGCTTTCTTT.

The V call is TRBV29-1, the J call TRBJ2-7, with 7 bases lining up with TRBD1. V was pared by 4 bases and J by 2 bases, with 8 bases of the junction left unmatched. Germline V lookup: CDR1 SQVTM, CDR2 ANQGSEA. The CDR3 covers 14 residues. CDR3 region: CSVGWGQYPYEQYF. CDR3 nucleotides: TGCAGCGTTGGGTGGGGACAGTACCCCTACGAGCAGTACTTC.

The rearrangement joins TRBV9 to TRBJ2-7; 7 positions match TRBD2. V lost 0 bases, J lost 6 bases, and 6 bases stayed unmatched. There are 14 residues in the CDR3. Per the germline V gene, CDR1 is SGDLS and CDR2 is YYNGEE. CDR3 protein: CASSVDPPGGEQYF. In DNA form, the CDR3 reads TGTGCCAGCAGCGTAGATCCTCCGGGGGGCGAGCAGTACTTC.

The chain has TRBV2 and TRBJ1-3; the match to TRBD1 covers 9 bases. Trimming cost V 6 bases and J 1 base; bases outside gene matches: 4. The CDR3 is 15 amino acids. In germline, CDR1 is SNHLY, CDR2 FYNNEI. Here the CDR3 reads CASRGQGFSGNTIYF. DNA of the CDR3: TGTGCCAGCAGGGGACAGGGTTTTTCTGGAAACACCATATATTTT.

CDR3 in amino acids: CASSRWPSNEDTQYF. CDR3 in DNA: TGTGCCAGCAGCCGTTGGCCTAGCAATGAAGATACGCAGTATTTT. The gene calls are TRBV5-4 and TRBJ2-3; weak D call: TRBD2 (5 bases). The length of the CDR3 is 15 residues. Germline-derived CDR1 and CDR2 are SGHNT and YYREEE (reference sequence). Deletions cut 4 bases from V and 5 bases from J, with 17 bases between.

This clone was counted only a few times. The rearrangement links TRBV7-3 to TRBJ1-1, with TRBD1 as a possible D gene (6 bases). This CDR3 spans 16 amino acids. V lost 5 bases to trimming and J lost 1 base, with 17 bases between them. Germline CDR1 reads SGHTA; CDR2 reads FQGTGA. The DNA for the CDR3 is TGTGCCAGCAGCGCCCAGCCGGGACACCAGAACACTGAAGCTTTCTTT. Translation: CASSAQPGHQNTEAFF.

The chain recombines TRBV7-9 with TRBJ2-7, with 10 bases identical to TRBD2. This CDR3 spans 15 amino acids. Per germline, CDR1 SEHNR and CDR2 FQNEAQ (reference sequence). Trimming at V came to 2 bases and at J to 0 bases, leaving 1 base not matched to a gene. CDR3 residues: CASSLLAGVSYEQYF. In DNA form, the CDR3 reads TGTGCCAGCAGCTTACTAGCGGGAGTCTCCTACGAGCAGTACTTC.

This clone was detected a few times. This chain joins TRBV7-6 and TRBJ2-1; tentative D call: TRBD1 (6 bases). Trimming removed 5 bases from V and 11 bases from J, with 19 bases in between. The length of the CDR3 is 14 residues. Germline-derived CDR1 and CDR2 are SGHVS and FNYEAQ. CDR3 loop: CASSLKGEPGQQFF. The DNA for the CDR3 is TGTGCCAGCAGCCTAAAGGGGGAACCGGGTCAGCAGTTCTTC.

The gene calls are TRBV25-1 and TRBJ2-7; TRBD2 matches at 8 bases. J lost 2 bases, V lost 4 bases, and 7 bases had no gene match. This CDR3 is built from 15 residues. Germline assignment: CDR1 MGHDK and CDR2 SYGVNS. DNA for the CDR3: TGTGCCAGCAGTGCCATAGCGGGAAGGACCTACGAGCAGTACTTC. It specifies CASSAIAGRTYEQYF.

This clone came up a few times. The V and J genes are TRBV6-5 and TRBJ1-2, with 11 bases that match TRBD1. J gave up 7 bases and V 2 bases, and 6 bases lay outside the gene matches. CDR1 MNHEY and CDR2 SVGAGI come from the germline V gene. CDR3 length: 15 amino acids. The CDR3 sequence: CASSYTRTGGSGYTF. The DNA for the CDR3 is TGTGCCAGCAGTTACACCAGGACAGGGGGCAGTGGCTACACCTTC.

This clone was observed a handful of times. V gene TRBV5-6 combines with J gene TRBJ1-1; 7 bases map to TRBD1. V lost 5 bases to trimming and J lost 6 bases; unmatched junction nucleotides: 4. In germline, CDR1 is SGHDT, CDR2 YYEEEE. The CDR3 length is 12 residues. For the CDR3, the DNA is TGTGCCAGCAGGGAGGGGGCCGCTGAAGCTTTCTTT. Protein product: CASREGAAEAFF.

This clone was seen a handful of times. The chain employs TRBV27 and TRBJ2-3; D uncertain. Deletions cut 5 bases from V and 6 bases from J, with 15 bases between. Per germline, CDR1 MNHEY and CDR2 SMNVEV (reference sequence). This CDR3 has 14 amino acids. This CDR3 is CASSRRHDGDTQYF. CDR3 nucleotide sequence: TGTGCCAGCAGTCGCCGTCATGACGGGGATACGCAGTATTTT.

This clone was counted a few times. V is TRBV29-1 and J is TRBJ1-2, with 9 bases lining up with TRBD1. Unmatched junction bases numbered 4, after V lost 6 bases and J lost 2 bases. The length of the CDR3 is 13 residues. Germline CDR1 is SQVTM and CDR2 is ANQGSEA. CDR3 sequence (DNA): TGCAGCGTCAGGACAGGGGAAAACTATGGCTACACCTTC. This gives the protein CSVRTGENYGYTF.

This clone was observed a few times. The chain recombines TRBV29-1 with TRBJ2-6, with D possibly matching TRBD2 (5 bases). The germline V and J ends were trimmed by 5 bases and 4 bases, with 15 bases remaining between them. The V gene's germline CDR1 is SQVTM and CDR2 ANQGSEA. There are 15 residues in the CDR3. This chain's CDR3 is CSVRTGSAGANVLTF. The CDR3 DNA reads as TGCAGCGTTAGGACTGGTTCGGCAGGGGCCAACGTCCTGACTTTC.

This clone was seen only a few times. The CDR3 sequence: CASTPKDRDSYEQYF. DNA of the CDR3: TGCGCCAGCACTCCCAAGGACAGGGATTCCTACGAGCAGTACTTC. This sequence joins TRBV23-1 and TRBJ2-7, with 8 positions matching TRBD1. TRBV23-1 is an ORF, and what it does is uncertain. The CDR3 runs to 15 residues. The J segment lost 1 base and the V segment lost 7 bases, leaving 9 bases of the junction unmatched.

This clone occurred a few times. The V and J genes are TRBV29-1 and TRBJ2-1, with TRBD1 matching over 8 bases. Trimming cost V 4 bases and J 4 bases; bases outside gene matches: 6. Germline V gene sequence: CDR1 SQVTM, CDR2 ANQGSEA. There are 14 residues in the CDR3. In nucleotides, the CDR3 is TGCAGCGTTGTAGCCCGGGACAGGTACAATGAGCAGTTCTTC. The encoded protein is CSVVARDRYNEQFF.

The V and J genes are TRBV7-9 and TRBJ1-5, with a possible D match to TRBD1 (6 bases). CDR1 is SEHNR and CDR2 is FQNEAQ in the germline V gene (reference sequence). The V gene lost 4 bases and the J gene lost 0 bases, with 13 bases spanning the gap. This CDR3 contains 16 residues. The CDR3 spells CASSWGGTDSNQPQHF. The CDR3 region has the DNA TGTGCCAGCAGCTGGGGGGGCACAGATAGCAATCAGCCCCAGCATTTT.

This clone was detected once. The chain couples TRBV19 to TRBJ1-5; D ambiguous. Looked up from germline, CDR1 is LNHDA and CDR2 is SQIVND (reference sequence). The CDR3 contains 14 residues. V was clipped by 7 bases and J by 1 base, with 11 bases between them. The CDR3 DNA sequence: TGTGCCAGTATGAACACGAAGAGCAATCAGCCCCAGCATTTT. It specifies CASMNTKSNQPQHF.

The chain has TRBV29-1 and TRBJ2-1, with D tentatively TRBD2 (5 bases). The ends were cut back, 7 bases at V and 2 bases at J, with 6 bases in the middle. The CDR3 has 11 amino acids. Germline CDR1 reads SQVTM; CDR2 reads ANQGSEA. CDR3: CSAGTYNEQFF. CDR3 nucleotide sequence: TGCAGCGCCGGGACCTACAATGAGCAGTTCTTC.

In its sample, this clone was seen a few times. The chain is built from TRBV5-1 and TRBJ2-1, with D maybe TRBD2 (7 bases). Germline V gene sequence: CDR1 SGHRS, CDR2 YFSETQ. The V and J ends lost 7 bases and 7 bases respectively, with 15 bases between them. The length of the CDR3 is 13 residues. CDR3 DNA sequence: TGCGCCAGCGGCTGGGAGGGGGTGAATGAGCAGTTCTTC. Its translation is CASGWEGVNEQFF.

CDR3 DNA: TGTGCCTGGAGTGTACTCTGGGGCGGAAAGACCCAGTACTTC. This codes for CAWSVLWGGKTQYF. The V call is TRBV30, the J call TRBJ2-5; D might be TRBD1 (5 bases). V was clipped by 0 bases and J by 6 bases, with 14 bases between them. The CDR3 has 14 amino acids. The germline CDR1 and CDR2 sequences are GTSNPN and SVGIG (reference sequence).

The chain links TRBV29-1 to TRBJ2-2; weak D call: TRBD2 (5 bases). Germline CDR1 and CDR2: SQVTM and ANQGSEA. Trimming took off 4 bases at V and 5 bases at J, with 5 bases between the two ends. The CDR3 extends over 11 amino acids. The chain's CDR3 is CSVGGTGELFF. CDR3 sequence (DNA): TGCAGCGTTGGAGGGACCGGGGAGCTGTTTTTT.

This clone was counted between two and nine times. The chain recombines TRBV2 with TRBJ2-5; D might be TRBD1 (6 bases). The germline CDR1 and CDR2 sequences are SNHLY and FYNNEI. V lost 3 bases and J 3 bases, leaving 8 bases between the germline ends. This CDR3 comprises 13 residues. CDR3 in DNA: TGTGCCAGCAGTGATTACAGGGAAGAGACCCAGTACTTC. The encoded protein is CASSDYREETQYF.